This entry lists 4 T cell receptor beta chains sequenced from one sample in a study of cytomegalovirus exposure and HLA in healthy donors. PCR amplification relied on 60 Vbeta primers (plus 13 Jbeta primers). Some clones are missing from TCRdb's copy, which holds only in-frame ones; the method was immunoSEQ multiplex PCR. Altogether about 200,000 clones are present, roughly 85% being singletons, with the ten largest covering about 1.8%. Sequenced material: PBMCs. Source of these receptors: a woman under 30 in good health and CMV-seronegative.

As DNA, the CDR3 is TGTGCCAGCTCACCAAATGCCCAGGGAGGCGAGCAGTACTTC. Amino acids: CASSPNAQGGEQYF. J is TRBJ2-7 and V is TRBV18, with D possibly being TRBD2 (6 bases). Germline V gene sequence: CDR1 KGHSH, CDR2 LQKENI. The CDR3 has 14 residues. V lost 2 bases and J lost 6, with 14 bases in between.

This chain uses TRBV2 with TRBJ2-7; D is possibly TRBD2 (5 bases). This CDR3 comprises 13 residues. CDR1 and CDR2 (germline): SNHLY, FYNNEI. V lost 3 bases and J 9 bases, leaving 15 bases between the germline ends. The CDR3 DNA reads TGTGCCAGCAGTGAGTCAACTAGTCTTGCGCAGTACGTC. The encoded protein is CASSESTSLAQYV.

The V call is TRBV11-2, the J call TRBJ2-1; the D is unclear. Trimming removed 0 bases from V and 9 bases from J, with 15 bases in between. This CDR3 contains 15 residues. Germline V gene sequence: CDR1 SGHAT, CDR2 FQNNGV. The CDR3 coding sequence is TGTGCCAGCAGCTTAGATGGAGCAGCGATGGGTGAGCAGTTCTTC. Its translation: CASSLDGAAMGEQFF.

The chain recombines TRBV7-8 with TRBJ2-1; TRBD2 agrees at 8 bases. The CDR3 has 17 residues. V dropped 3 bases and J dropped 5; count of bases not matched to a gene: 12. Germline V gene sequence: CDR1 SGHVS, CDR2 FQNEAQ. The CDR3 region has the DNA TGTGCCAGCAGCTTTAGTCCGGGGGGGGGTCCGGACAATGAGCAGTTCTTC. Its translation is CASSFSPGGGPDNEQFF.